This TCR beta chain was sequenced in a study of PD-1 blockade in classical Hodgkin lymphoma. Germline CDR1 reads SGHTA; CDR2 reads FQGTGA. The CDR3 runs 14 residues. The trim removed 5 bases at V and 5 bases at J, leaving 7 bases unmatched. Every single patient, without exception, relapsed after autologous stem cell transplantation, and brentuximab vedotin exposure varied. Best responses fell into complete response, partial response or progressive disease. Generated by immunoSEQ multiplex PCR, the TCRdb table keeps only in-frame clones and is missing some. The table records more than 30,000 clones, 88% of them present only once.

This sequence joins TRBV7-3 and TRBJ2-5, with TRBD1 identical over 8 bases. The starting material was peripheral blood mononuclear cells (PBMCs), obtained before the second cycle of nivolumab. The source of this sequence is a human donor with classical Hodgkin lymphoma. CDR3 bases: TGTGCCAGCAGCCCGACAGGGGTTAGGGAGACCCAGTACTTC. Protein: CASSPTGVRETQYF.